The 23 T cell receptor beta chains below were found in one sample sequenced in a study of cytomegalovirus exposure and HLA in healthy donors. Both 60 Vbeta primers and 13 Jbeta primers went into the PCR. Repertoires were generated with immunoSEQ multiplex PCR, while TCRdb's copy carries only in-frame clones and drops some. The table records 90,000 to 100,000 clones, more than 60% of them present only once. Material: PBMCs. These receptors came from a man aged 30 to 45 in good health and CMV-seronegative.

This clone was found once. The gene calls are TRBV28 and TRBJ1-2; 7 bases line up with TRBD1. The CDR3 spans 14 residues. V was pared by 5 bases and J by 6 bases, with 9 bases of the junction left unmatched. In germline, CDR1 is MDHEN, CDR2 SYDVKM. The CDR3 DNA is TGTGCCAGCAGTGCCCCGAGAGGGGGCGATGGCTACACCTTC. It translates to CASSAPRGGDGYTF.

The rearrangement joins TRBV13 to TRBJ1-4; TRBD1 might be the D (6 bases). Germline values: CDR1 PRHDT, CDR2 FYEKMQ (reference sequence). Trimming left V 5 bases short and J 7 bases short, with 20 bases between. CDR3 length: 16 residues. The CDR3 sequence: CASSPHRVQGSEKLFF. The CDR3 nucleotides read TGTGCCAGCAGCCCACACCGGGTACAGGGAAGTGAAAAACTGTTTTTT.

This clone turned up a few times. The V and J genes are TRBV9 and TRBJ1-2; no firm D call. Germline V lookup: CDR1 SGDLS, CDR2 YYNGEE. This CDR3 has 11 residues. V was pared by 3 bases and J by 7 bases, with 7 bases between. CDR3 DNA: TGTGCCAGCAGCGCCAGATCTGGCTACACCTTC. This encodes CASSARSGYTF.

The chain is built from TRBV28 and TRBJ1-4; 7 bases map to TRBD1. Looked up from germline, CDR1 is MDHEN and CDR2 is SYDVKM. The CDR3 is 16 residues long. With 2 bases clipped from V and 7 bases from J, the junction kept 10 bases outside the gene matches. DNA of the CDR3: TGTGCCAGCAGTTTAGGGGAGACAGGGTATAGTGAAAAACTGTTTTTT. Translating it yields CASSLGETGYSEKLFF.

This chain links TRBV5-4 with TRBJ1-2, with D uncertain. The CDR3 contains 13 residues. V was clipped by 4 bases and J by 4 bases, with 11 bases between them. Germline V gene lookup returns CDR1 SGHNT and CDR2 YYREEE (reference sequence). CDR3 sequence (DNA): TGTGCCAGCAGCCCCCCTGGGCTCTATGGCTACACCTTC. This codes for CASSPPGLYGYTF.

The rearrangement uses TRBV7-9 and TRBJ1-1; 9 nucleotides match TRBD1. Germline-derived CDR1 and CDR2 are SEHNR and FQNEAQ (reference sequence). There are 14 residues in the CDR3. The V and J ends lost 4 bases and 5 bases, in that order; junction bases with no gene match: 5. The CDR3 region is CASSYGTGMTEAFF. CDR3 nucleotide sequence: TGTGCCAGCAGCTACGGGACAGGGATGACTGAAGCTTTCTTT.

The CDR3, as DNA: TGTGCCAGCAGCTTACAGGGAGGGAATGAAAAACTGTTTTTT. It yields the protein CASSLQGGNEKLFF. The V call is TRBV7-2, the J call TRBJ1-4; a possible D gene is TRBD1 (5 bases). Trimming took 2 bases from V and 5 from J, leaving 9 bases between them. Germline V gene sequence: CDR1 SGHTA, CDR2 FQGNSA. There are 14 residues in the CDR3.

The chain has TRBV19 and TRBJ2-5; TRBD1 is a possible D gene (6 bases). This CDR3 spans 16 amino acids. The germline V gene encodes CDR1 LNHDA and CDR2 SQIVND (reference sequence). The germline V and J ends were trimmed by 3 bases and 11 bases, with 25 bases remaining between them. The DNA of the CDR3 is TGTGCCAGTAGTATTAACCGTCCAGGGGAATTTTTTCGGCAGTACTTC. Its protein product is CASSINRPGEFFRQYF.

This clone was observed a handful of times. The CDR3: CASSLYDREVADTQYF. The DNA for the CDR3 is TGTGCCAGCAGCCTTTATGACAGGGAGGTGGCAGATACGCAGTATTTT. The chain has TRBV5-6 and TRBJ2-3, with a tentative D call TRBD1 (7 bases). The V gene lost 4 bases and the J gene lost 4 bases, with 19 bases spanning the gap. The CDR3 sequence is 16 residues long. Germline CDR1 SGHDT, CDR2 YYEEEE.

CDR3 amino acids: CASSIVYRGGYGYTF. DNA of the CDR3: TGTGCCAGTAGTATAGTTTACAGGGGAGGCTATGGCTACACCTTC. This chain links TRBV19 with TRBJ1-2, with 7 bases identical to TRBD1. Germline CDR1 and CDR2: LNHDA and SQIVND (reference sequence). The CDR3 is 15 residues long. V dropped 1 base and J dropped 4; count of bases not matched to a gene: 6. Full variable domain (rest looked up from reference TRBV19 and TRBJ1-2): DGGITQSPKYLFRKEGQNVTLSCEQNLNHDAMYWYRQDPGQGLRLIYYSQIVNDFQKGDIAEGYSVSREKKESFPLTVTSAQKNPTAFYLCASSIVYRGGYGYTFGSGTRLTVV.

The chain joins TRBV14 to TRBJ2-7, with TRBD1 identical over 8 bases. There are 15 residues in the CDR3. J gave up 4 bases and V 3 bases, and 8 bases lay outside the gene matches. The germline V gene has CDR1 SGHDN and CDR2 FVKESK. CDR3 loop: CASSQAGTGPYEQYF. CDR3 nucleotide sequence: TGTGCCAGCAGCCAGGCCGGGACAGGACCTTACGAGCAGTACTTC.

The rearrangement joins TRBV7-9 to TRBJ1-6; D is unclear. This CDR3 has 13 amino acids. Germline values: CDR1 SEHNR, CDR2 FQNEAQ (reference sequence). V lost 0 bases and J lost 9, with 6 bases in between. CDR3 protein: CASSLAQSSPLHF. The CDR3 DNA follows: TGTGCCAGCAGCTTAGCCCAGTCTTCACCCCTCCACTTT.

This clone turned up a few times. The rearrangement joins TRBV2 to TRBJ2-7; possible D gene TRBD2, 5 bases. With 10 bases removed from V and 0 bases from J, the gap between germline ends came to 13 bases. CDR1 SNHLY and CDR2 FYNNEI come from the germline V gene. This CDR3 region has 13 residues. CDR3 bases: TGTGCCATCAGATTGGGGAGCTCCTACGAGCAGTACTTC. Translation: CAIRLGSSYEQYF.

The chain employs TRBV7-3 and TRBJ2-1; tentatively, D is TRBD1 (5 bases). The CDR3 spans 13 residues. The ends were cut back, 2 bases at V and 6 bases at J, with 8 bases in the middle. Germline V gene sequence: CDR1 SGHTA, CDR2 FQGTGA. For the CDR3, the DNA is TGTGCCAGCAGCTTAGGACACTTCAATGAGCAGTTCTTC. As protein: CASSLGHFNEQFF.

J is TRBJ1-2 and V is TRBV10-3; a possible D gene is TRBD1 (5 bases). This CDR3 region has 14 residues. CDR1 ENHRY and CDR2 SYGVKD come from the germline V gene. The V end was cut by 2 bases, the J end by 8 bases, with 15 bases between. As DNA, the CDR3 is TGTGCCATCAGTGAGCTGCTGGGGCCTCACGGCTACACCTTC. Translating it yields CAISELLGPHGYTF.

This chain joins TRBV10-3 and TRBJ2-6; maybe TRBD2 (6 bases). Trimming left V 8 bases short and J 4 bases short, with 18 bases between. Germline V gene sequence: CDR1 ENHRY, CDR2 SYGVKD. The CDR3 is made up of 16 amino acids. CDR3 coding DNA: TGTGCCATCGAGGCGCGCGGAGGGTCCGGGGCCAACGTCCTGACTTTC. Its protein product is CAIEARGGSGANVLTF.

The chain carries TRBV7-9 and TRBJ1-4; 7 bases are shared with TRBD1. Looked up from germline, CDR1 is SEHNR and CDR2 is FQNEAQ (reference sequence). The CDR3 length is 16 residues. V dropped 2 bases and J dropped 2; count of bases not matched to a gene: 5. The CDR3 DNA reads as TGTGCCAGCAGCTTACGCGAGGGGGCGACTAATGAAAAACTGTTTTTT. Translated: CASSLREGATNEKLFF.

The chain couples TRBV28 to TRBJ2-5, with D unresolved. Germline values: CDR1 MDHEN, CDR2 SYDVKM. V was pared by 4 bases and J by 2 bases, with 14 bases between. The CDR3 is made up of 15 amino acids. This CDR3 is CASSSLGQDQETQYF. In DNA, the CDR3 is TGTGCCAGCAGTTCCTTGGGTCAGGATCAAGAGACCCAGTACTTC.

The V and J genes are TRBV2 and TRBJ1-3; 11 nucleotides agree with TRBD1. This CDR3 has 15 amino acids. The germline V gene has CDR1 SNHLY and CDR2 FYNNEI. J was trimmed by 4 bases and V by 6 bases; bases with no gene match: 5. For the CDR3, the DNA is TGTGCCAGCAGGCCCGGGACAGGGGGAGGAAACACCATATATTTT. Its protein product is CASRPGTGGGNTIYF.

V usage is TRBV19 and J usage is TRBJ1-5, with D perhaps TRBD1 (5 bases). The CDR3 is 17 amino acids. Trimming took 7 bases from V and 0 from J, leaving 19 bases between them. Germline CDR1 and CDR2: LNHDA and SQIVND (reference sequence). CDR3 residues: CASTIGMGRDSNQPQHF. The CDR3 nucleotides are TGTGCCAGTACCATAGGGATGGGCAGGGATAGCAATCAGCCCCAGCATTTT.

The sample holds a few counts of this clone. The J gene is TRBJ2-7, the V gene TRBV10-3, with 9 bases that match TRBD1. The junction had 6 bases not matched to a gene; V was cut back by 4 bases and J by 2 bases. The CDR3 contains 15 residues. The germline CDR1 and CDR2 sequences are ENHRY and SYGVKD. The CDR3 protein is CAISGEDRGTYEQYF. CDR3 sequence (DNA): TGTGCCATCAGTGGGGAAGACAGGGGGACCTACGAGCAGTACTTC.

This sequence joins TRBV9 and TRBJ1-2; a weak D match, TRBD1 (5 bases). CDR1 is SGDLS, CDR2 YYNGEE, per germline. V was pared by 3 bases and J by 4 bases, with 19 bases between. The CDR3 spans 16 residues. The CDR3 DNA sequence: TGTGCCAGCAGCGGGGGGGGTGCGACAGCCCTCTATGGCTACACCTTC. Amino acid sequence: CASSGGGATALYGYTF.

The J gene is TRBJ2-5, the V gene TRBV15; no firm D call. In germline, CDR1 is LNHNV, CDR2 YYDKDF (reference sequence). The CDR3 length is 14 residues. With 3 bases removed from V and 1 base from J, the gap between germline ends came to 9 bases. CDR3 nucleotides: TGTGCCACCAGCAGGAGTACCACCCAAGAGACCCAGTACTTC. This encodes CATSRSTTQETQYF.